This T cell receptor (beta chain) stems from a study of T cell repertoires in cytomegalovirus infection. TCRdb re-called the reads through MiXCR, storing one row per CDR3 protein. The sample includes some 300,000 distinct CDR3 sequences, roughly a sixth seen only once; the top ten take approximately 12%. This clonotype appeared many times. The CDR3 covers 12 residues. Germline V CDR1 and CDR2: SEHNR, FQNEAQ (reference sequence). Between the trimmed V and J ends, which lost 1 base and 4 bases, there was a span of 2 bases. The gene calls are TRBV7-9 and TRBJ1-3; D is unresolved. This clonotype was sampled from a human donor in good health (CMV status not recorded). Some clones in this sample may be carry-over from other donors' samples. The sample comprised PBMCs. Here the CDR3 DNA reads TGTGCCAGCAGCTTAGACGGAAACACCATATATTTT. Residues: CASSLDGNTIYF. Full variable domain (remainder filled in from reference TRBV7-9 and TRBJ1-3): DTGVSQNPRHKITKRGQNVTFRCDPISEHNRLYWYRQTLGQGPEFLTYFQNEAQLEKSRLLSDRFSAERPKGSFSTLEIQRTEQGDSAMYLCASSLDGNTIYFGEGSWLTVV.